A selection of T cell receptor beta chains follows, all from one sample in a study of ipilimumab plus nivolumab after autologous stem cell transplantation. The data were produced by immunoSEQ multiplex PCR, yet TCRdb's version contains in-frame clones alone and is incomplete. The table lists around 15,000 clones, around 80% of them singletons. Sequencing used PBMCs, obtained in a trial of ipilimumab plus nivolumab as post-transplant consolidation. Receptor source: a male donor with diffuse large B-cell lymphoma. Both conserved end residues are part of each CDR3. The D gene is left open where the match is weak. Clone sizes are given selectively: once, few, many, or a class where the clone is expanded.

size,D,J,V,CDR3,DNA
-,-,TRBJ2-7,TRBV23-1,CASSHPGGTYEQYF,TGCGCCAGCAGTCACCCCGGGGGCACCTACGAGCAGTACTTC
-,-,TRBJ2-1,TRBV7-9,CASSPPAGPNEQFF,TGTGCCAGCAGCCCCCCGGCGGGGCCAAATGAGCAGTTCTTC
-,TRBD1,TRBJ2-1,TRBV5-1,CASSLDRGEQFF,TGCGCCAGCAGCTTGGACAGGGGTGAGCAGTTCTTC
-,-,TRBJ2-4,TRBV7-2,CASSLTGASERNIQYF,TGTGCCAGCAGCTTAACCGGGGCAAGCGAGCGAAACATTCAGTACTTC
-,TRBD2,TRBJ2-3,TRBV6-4,CASSDGTSGGTDTQYF,TGTGCCAGCAGTGACGGGACTAGCGGGGGCACAGATACGCAGTATTTT
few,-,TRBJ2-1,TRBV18,CASSRDNEQFF,TGTGCCAGCTCGAGGGACAATGAGCAGTTCTTC
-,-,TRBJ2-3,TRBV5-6,CASSFGRVPDTQYF,TGTGCCAGCAGCTTCGGGCGGGTCCCGGATACGCAGTATTTT
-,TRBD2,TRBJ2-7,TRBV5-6,CASSEQPGTSGSQYF,TGTGCCAGCAGCGAACAACCCGGGACTAGCGGGTCCCAGTACTTC
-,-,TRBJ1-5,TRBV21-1,CASSKGPGAPPLFVSNQPQHF,TGTGCCAGCAGCAAAGGACCAGGGGCCCCTCCACTCTTCGTTAGCAATCAGCCCCAGCATTTT
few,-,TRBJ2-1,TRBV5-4,CASSQDGPPYNEQFF,TGTGCCAGCAGCCAGGACGGACCCCCTTACAATGAGCAGTTCTTC
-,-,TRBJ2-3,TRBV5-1,CASSQNGLAYTDTQYF,TGCGCCAGCAGCCAAAACGGTCTTGCATATACAGATACGCAGTATTTT
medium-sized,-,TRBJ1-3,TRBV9,CASSTGGPSGNTIYF,TGTGCCAGCAGCACCGGAGGGCCCTCTGGAAACACCATATATTTT
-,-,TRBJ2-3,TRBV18,CASSRQGKTDTQYF,TGTGCCAGCTCACGTCAGGGAAAAACAGATACGCAGTATTTT
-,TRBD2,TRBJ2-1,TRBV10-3,CAIRGGGAANEQFF,TGTGCCATTCGTGGCGGGGGGGCCGCCAATGAGCAGTTCTTC
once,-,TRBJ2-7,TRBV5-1,CASSRQTARDEQYF,TGCGCCAGCAGCCGGCAAACGGCAAGGGACGAGCAGTACTTC
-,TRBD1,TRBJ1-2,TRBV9,CASSVEGQGSYGYTF,TGTGCCAGCAGCGTAGAAGGACAGGGTTCCTATGGCTACACCTTC
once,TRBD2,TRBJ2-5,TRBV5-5,CASSFWTSGETQYF,TGTGCCAGCAGCTTCTGGACTAGCGGGGAGACCCAGTACTTC
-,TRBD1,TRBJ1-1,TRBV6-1,CASSEPRTGATEAFF,TGTGCCAGCAGTGAACCGCGGACAGGGGCCACTGAAGCTTTCTTT
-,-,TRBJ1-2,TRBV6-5,CASRARDGYTF,TGTGCCAGCAGGGCAAGGGATGGCTACACCTTC
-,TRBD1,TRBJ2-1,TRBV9,CASSPTTGGNEQFF,TGTGCCAGCAGCCCCACGACAGGGGGGAATGAGCAGTTCTTC
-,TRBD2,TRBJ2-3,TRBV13,CASSLRRERDTQYF,TGTGCCAGCAGCCTAAGGCGGGAGCGGGATACGCAGTATTTT
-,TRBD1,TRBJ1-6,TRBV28,CAAQQGVDNSPLHF,TGTGCCGCCCAACAGGGGGTCGATAATTCACCCCTCCACTTT
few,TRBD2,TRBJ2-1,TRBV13,CASSSGLGFEQFF,TGTGCCAGCAGCTCCGGACTAGGTTTTGAGCAGTTCTTC
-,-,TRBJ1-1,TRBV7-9,CASSSPDRNTEAFF,TGTGCCAGCAGCTCCCCGGACAGGAACACTGAAGCTTTCTTT
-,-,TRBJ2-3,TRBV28,CASSLRDLTDTQYF,TGTGCCAGCAGCTTAAGGGACCTCACAGATACGCAGTATTTT
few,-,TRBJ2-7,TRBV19,CASSIGLPGEQYF,TGTGCCAGTAGTATCGGACTACCAGGCGAGCAGTACTTC
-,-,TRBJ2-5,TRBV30,CAWKSQAPGTQYF,TGTGCCTGGAAATCACAGGCGCCTGGGACCCAGTACTTC
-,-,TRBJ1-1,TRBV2,CASSEQGGNTEAFF,TGTGCCAGCAGTGAACAGGGCGGCAACACTGAAGCTTTCTTT
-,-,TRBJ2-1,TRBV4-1,CASSQDLGLYGGEQFF,TGCGCCAGCAGCCAAGATCTGGGCTTGTATGGGGGCGAGCAGTTCTTC
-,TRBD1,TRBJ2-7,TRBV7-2,CASSYGQASSYEQYF,TGTGCCAGCAGCTATGGACAGGCGAGCTCCTACGAGCAGTACTTC
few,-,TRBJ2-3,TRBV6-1,CASRRGSPFTDTQYF,TGTGCCAGCAGGAGGGGGAGTCCTTTTACAGATACGCAGTATTTT
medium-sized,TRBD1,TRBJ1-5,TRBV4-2,CASSPHRQGASNQPQHF,TGTGCCAGCAGCCCCCATCGACAGGGGGCGAGCAATCAGCCCCAGCATTTT
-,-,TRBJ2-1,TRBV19,CASSINYNEQFF,TGTGCCAGTAGTATCAACTACAATGAGCAGTTCTTC
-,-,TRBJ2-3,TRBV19,CASSMWNSGPTDTQYF,TGTGCCAGTAGTATGTGGAACTCAGGCCCCACAGATACGCAGTATTTT
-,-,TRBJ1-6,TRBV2,CASSVSQSSYNSPLHF,TGTGCCAGCAGTGTAAGCCAAAGCTCCTATAATTCACCCCTCCACTTT
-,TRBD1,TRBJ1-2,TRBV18,CASSPQGQGSGLMGYTF,TGTGCCAGCTCACCACAAGGACAGGGCTCCGGGTTAATGGGCTACACCTTC
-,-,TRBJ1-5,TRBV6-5,CASKVGGNSNQPQHF,TGTGCCAGCAAGGTGGGAGGAAATAGCAATCAGCCCCAGCATTTT
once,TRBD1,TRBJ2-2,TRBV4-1,CASSQPPRHGRGPGELFF,TGCGCCAGCAGCCAACCTCCCCGTCATGGCAGGGGGCCCGGGGAGCTGTTTTTT
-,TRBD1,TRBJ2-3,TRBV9,CASTLGDRYTDTQYF,TGTGCCAGCACTTTAGGGGACAGATACACAGATACGCAGTATTTT
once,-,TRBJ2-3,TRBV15,CATSRERASDTQYF,TGTGCCACCAGCAGAGAACGAGCCTCAGATACGCAGTATTTT
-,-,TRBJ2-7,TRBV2,CASVYRAYEQYF,TGTGCCAGCGTATACAGGGCCTACGAGCAGTACTTC
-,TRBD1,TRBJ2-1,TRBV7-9,CASPQGTHNEQFF,TGTGCCAGCCCACAGGGGACGCACAATGAGCAGTTCTTC
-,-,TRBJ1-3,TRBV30,CAWSLTALFSGNTIYF,TGTGCCTGGAGCCTCACCGCCCTCTTCTCTGGAAACACCATATATTTT
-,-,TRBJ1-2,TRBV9,CASSAGNRDNYGYTF,TGTGCCAGCAGCGCGGGGAACAGGGATAACTATGGCTACACCTTC
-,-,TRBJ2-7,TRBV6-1,CASSGQGKKLYEQYF,TGTGCCAGCAGCGGTCAGGGGAAAAAGCTCTACGAGCAGTACTTC
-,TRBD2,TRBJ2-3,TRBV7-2,CASSSRAASGIASTDTQYF,TGTGCCAGCAGCTCAAGGGCGGCTAGCGGGATCGCTAGCACAGATACGCAGTATTTT
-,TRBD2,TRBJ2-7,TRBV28,CASSSGGSYEQYF,TGTGCCAGCAGCAGCGGGGGATCTTACGAGCAGTACTTC
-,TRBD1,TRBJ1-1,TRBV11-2,CASSLDRQGEAFF,TGTGCCAGCAGCTTAGATCGACAGGGTGAAGCTTTCTTT
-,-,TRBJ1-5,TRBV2,CASSEGRGSQPQHF,TGTGCCAGCAGTGAGGGCAGGGGAAGTCAGCCCCAGCATTTT
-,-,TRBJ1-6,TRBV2,CASMREYNSPLHF,TGTGCCAGCATGAGGGAGTATAATTCACCCCTCCACTTT
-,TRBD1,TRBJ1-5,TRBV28,CASSSGEQGGNQPQHF,TGTGCCAGCAGTTCCGGGGAACAGGGGGGCAATCAGCCCCAGCATTTT
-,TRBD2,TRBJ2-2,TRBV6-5,CASRSGTIYTGELFF,TGTGCCAGCAGAAGCGGGACTATCTACACCGGGGAGCTGTTTTTT
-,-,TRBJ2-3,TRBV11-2,CASSLALTSTDTQYF,TGTGCCAGCAGCTTAGCCTTGACTAGTACGGATACGCAGTATTTT
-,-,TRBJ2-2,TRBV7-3,CASSLVYTGELFF,TGTGCCAGCAGCTTAGTCTACACCGGGGAGCTGTTTTTT
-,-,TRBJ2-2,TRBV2,CARAEGVAGELFF,TGTGCCAGAGCCGAGGGTGTCGCCGGGGAGCTGTTTTTT
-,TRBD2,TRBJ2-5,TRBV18,CASSPRGGQETQYF,TGTGCCAGCTCACCACGCGGGGGCCAAGAGACCCAGTACTTC
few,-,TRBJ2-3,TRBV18,CASSPEAVITDTQYF,TGTGCCAGCTCACCAGAAGCGGTAATCACAGATACGCAGTATTTT